This entry concerns a single T cell receptor (beta chain). Study processing details: Quantification of nucleated cells was approximated via reference gene primer amplification. Profiled with immunoSEQ multiplex PCR; TCRdb holds only in-frame clones, not every one. The DNA was the basis for D and trimming; V, J and clone size are from that table. Seen here are hundreds of thousands of clones, around nine tenths observed once, and the top ten hold approximately 0.77%. Enrolment of Seattle patients took place during active infection, and they were followed longitudinally. Per germline, CDR1 SGHNT and CDR2 YYREEE (reference sequence). The CDR3 sequence is 11 residues long. V was clipped by 0 bases and J by 10 bases, with 5 bases between them. The data were taken from a study of blood T cell repertoires in COVID-19. About the study: Some COVID-19 samples were acute and others convalescent; all came from the United States, Italy and Spain. The analysed material was cDNA or gDNA that came from T cells, B-cell-depleted T cells, or PBMCs.

This receptor was taken from a man in his fifties or sixties with COVID-19, enrolled during active disease. The genes are TRBV5-4 and TRBJ2-1; D is undetermined. Sequencing used peripheral blood. CDR3 loop: CASSLAREQFF. The CDR3 region has the DNA TGTGCCAGCAGCTTGGCCAGAGAGCAGTTCTTC.